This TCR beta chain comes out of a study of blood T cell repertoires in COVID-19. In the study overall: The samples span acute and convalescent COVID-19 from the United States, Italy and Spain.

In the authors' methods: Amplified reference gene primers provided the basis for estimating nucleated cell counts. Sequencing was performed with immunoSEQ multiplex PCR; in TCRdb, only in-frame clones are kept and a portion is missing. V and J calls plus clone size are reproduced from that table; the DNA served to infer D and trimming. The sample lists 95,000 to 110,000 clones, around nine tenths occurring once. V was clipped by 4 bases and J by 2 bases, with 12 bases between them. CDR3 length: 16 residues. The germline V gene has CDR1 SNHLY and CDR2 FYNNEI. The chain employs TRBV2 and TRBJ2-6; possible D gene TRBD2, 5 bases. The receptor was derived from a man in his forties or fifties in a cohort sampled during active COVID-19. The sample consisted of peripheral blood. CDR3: CASSASSGAGANVLTF. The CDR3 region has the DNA TGTGCCAGCAGTGCATCGAGCGGCGCTGGGGCCAACGTCCTGACTTTC.